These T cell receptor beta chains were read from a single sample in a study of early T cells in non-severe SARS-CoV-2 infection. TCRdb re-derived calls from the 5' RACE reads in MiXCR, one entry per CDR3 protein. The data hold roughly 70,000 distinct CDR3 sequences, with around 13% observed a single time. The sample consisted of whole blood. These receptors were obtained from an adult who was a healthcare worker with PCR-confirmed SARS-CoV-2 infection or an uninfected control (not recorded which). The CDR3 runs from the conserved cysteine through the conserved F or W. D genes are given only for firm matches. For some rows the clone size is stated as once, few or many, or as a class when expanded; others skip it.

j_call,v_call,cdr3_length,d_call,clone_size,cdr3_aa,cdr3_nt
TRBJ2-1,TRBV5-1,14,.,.,CASSFQGRINEQFF,TGCGCCAGCAGCTTTCAGGGGAGAATTAATGAGCAGTTCTTC
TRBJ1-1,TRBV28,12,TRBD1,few,CASSLGTGVAFF,TGTGCCAGCAGTTTGGGGACAGGGGTCGCTTTCTTT
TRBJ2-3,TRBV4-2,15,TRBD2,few,CASSSASLAGVAQYF,TGTGCCAGCAGCTCAGCAAGTCTCGCGGGAGTTGCGCAGTATTTT
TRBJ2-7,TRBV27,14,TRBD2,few,CASSYRLATYEQYF,TGTGCCAGCAGTTATAGACTAGCGACCTACGAGCAGTACTTC
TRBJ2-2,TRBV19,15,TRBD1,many,CASSQNRGSAGELFF,TGTGCCAGTAGCCAAAACAGGGGTTCGGCCGGGGAGCTGTTTTTT
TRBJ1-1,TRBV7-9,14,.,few,CASSSLAGRIEAFF,TGTGCCAGCAGCTCGCTGGCGGGTCGGATTGAAGCTTTCTTT
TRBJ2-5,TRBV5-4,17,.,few,CASSPLSGSPGGETQYF,TGTGCCAGCAGCCCACTATCAGGGTCCCCAGGGGGGGAGACCCAGTACTTC
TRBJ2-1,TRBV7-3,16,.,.,CASSPVGRLAYNEQFF,TGTGCCAGCAGCCCGGTAGGGCGCCTTGCCTACAATGAGCAGTTCTTC
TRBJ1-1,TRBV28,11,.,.,CASTGNAEAFF,TGTGCCAGTACAGGGAACGCTGAAGCTTTCTTT
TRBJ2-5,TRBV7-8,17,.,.,CASSFMTRGAGQETQYF,TGTGCCAGCAGCTTTATGACTCGGGGGGCCGGGCAAGAGACCCAGTACTTC
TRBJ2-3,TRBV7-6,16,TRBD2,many,CASSLGSGSVGDTQYF,TGTGCCAGCAGCTTGGGTAGCGGGAGTGTAGGAGATACGCAGTATTTT
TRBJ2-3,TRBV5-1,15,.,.,CASSLAGQTSNTQYF,TGCGCCAGCAGCTTGGCCGGACAGACTTCGAACACGCAGTATTTT
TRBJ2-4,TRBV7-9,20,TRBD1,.,CASSSPGQGAYGMDKNIQYF,TGTGCCAGCAGCTCTCCGGGACAGGGGGCGTACGGCATGGACAAAAACATTCAGTACTTC
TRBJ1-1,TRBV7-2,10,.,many,CASSQVVAFF,TGTGCCAGCAGCCAAGTCGTAGCTTTCTTT
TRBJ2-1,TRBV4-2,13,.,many,CASSQVSKDEQFF,TGTGCCAGCAGCCAAGTTTCGAAGGATGAGCAGTTCTTC
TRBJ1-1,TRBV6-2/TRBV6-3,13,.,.,CASSLGTALEAFF,TGTGCCAGCAGTTTGGGGACGGCTCTTGAAGCTTTCTTT
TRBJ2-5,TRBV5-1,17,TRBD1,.,CASSFPLGQGYPETQYF,TGCGCCAGCAGCTTCCCCTTAGGACAGGGGTATCCGGAGACCCAGTACTTC
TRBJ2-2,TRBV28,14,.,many,CASSPGVNTGELFF,TGTGCCAGCAGCCCGGGGGTGAACACCGGGGAGCTGTTTTTT
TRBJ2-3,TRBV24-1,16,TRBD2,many,CATSDSSGRLTDTQYF,TGTGCCACCAGTGACTCTAGCGGGAGGCTCACAGATACGCAGTATTTT
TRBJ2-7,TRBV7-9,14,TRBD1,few,CASSLRDRGREQYF,TGTGCCAGCAGCCTCAGGGACAGGGGGCGCGAGCAGTACTTC
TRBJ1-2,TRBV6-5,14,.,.,CASRMRDTIYGYTF,TGTGCCAGCAGGATGAGGGACACCATCTATGGCTACACCTTC
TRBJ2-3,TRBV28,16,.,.,CASSLSGPRGTDTQYF,TGTGCCAGCAGTTTATCAGGTCCTCGGGGCACAGATACGCAGTATTTT
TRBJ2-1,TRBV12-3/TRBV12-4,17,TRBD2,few,CASSLKRGTSGKVEQFF,TGTGCCAGCAGTTTAAAGAGGGGGACTAGCGGGAAAGTTGAGCAGTTCTTC
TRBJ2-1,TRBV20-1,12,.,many,CSARLALDEQFF,TGCAGTGCTAGACTAGCACTCGATGAGCAGTTCTTC
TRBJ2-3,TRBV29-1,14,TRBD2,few,CSVGTSGKADTQYF,TGCAGCGTGGGGACTAGCGGGAAAGCAGATACGCAGTATTTT
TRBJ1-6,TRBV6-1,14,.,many,CASRASPSLSPLHF,TGTGCCAGCAGGGCCAGTCCTTCGCTATCACCCCTCCACTTT
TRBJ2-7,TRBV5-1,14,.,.,CASSHNSQRYEQYF,TGCGCCAGCAGCCATAACTCTCAGCGGTACGAGCAGTACTTC
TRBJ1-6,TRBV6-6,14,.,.,CASSPRGVNSPLHF,TGTGCCAGCAGTCCCCGAGGGGTAAATTCACCCCTCCACTTT
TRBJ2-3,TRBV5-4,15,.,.,CASSLMGGSTDTQYF,TGTGCCAGCAGCTTGATGGGGGGAAGCACAGATACGCAGTATTTT
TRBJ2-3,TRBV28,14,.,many,CASTPSDSSDTQYF,TGTGCCAGCACCCCATCCGACAGCTCAGATACGCAGTATTTT
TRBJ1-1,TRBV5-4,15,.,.,CASSLGTARDTEAFF,TGTGCCAGCAGCTTGGGGACGGCGAGGGACACTGAAGCTTTCTTT
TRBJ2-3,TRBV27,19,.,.,CASTTDCLGRVGSSDTQYF,TGTGCCAGCACCACCGACTGTTTGGGGCGCGTGGGGTCTTCAGATACGCAGTATTTT
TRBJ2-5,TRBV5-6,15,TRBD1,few,CASSSRTGGVWTQYF,TGTGCCAGCAGCTCCCGGACAGGGGGCGTGTGGACCCAGTACTTC
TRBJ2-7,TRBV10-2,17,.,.,CASRHRLDGVRSYEQYF,TGCGCCAGCCGACATAGACTAGACGGTGTTCGGTCCTACGAGCAGTACTTC
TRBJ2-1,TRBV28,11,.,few,CASRTDNEQFF,TGTGCCAGTAGGACCGATAATGAGCAGTTCTTC
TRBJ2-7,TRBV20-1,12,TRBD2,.,CSVIAGSYEQYF,TGCAGTGTAATAGCGGGGTCCTACGAGCAGTACTTC
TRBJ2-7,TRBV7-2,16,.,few,CASSLDLGTSYYEQYF,TGTGCCAGCAGCTTAGATTTGGGGACCAGTTACTACGAGCAGTACTTC
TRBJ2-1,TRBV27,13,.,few,CASSLYRLNEQFF,TGTGCCAGCAGTTTATACCGACTAAATGAGCAGTTCTTC
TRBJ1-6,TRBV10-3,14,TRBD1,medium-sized,CAISEPQGGSPLHF,TGTGCCATCAGTGAACCACAGGGGGGATCACCCCTCCACTTT
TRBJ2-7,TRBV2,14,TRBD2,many,CASSEGGRINEQYF,TGTGCCAGCAGTGAAGGCGGGAGGATCAACGAGCAGTACTTC
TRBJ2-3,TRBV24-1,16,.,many,CATSDVQGTSTDTQYF,TGTGCCACCAGTGACGTACAGGGGACTAGCACAGATACGCAGTATTTT
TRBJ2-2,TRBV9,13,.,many,CASSVGPDRELFF,TGTGCCAGCAGCGTAGGACCCGACAGGGAGCTGTTTTTT